Presented here are 22 T cell receptor beta chains from one specimen sequenced in a study of response to subunit inactivated influenza vaccine. TCRdb reanalysed the RT-PCR reads using MiXCR and keeps one entry per CDR3 protein. Of over 300,000 distinct CDR3 sequences detected, roughly a fifth appear once; the ten largest clones hold around 9.6%. The sample consisted of PBMCs from blood, taken less than 22 months after vaccination. The receptor set was obtained from a man aged 45-69 years who received an inactivated influenza vaccine.

The rearrangement uses TRBV18 and TRBJ2-5; D is ambiguous. Per the germline V gene, CDR1 is KGHSH and CDR2 is LQKENI. The CDR3 consists of 14 residues. V lost 3 bases and J 1 base, leaving 9 bases between the germline ends. The CDR3 spells CASSPFGIQETQYF. In nucleotides, the CDR3 is TGTGCCAGCTCACCCTTTGGGATCCAAGAGACCCAGTACTTC.

This clonotype was seen only a few times. The chain has TRBV29-1 and TRBJ2-5, with TRBD2 identical over 10 bases. Germline V gives CDR1 SQVTM, CDR2 ANQGSEA. The V and J ends lost 6 bases and 2 bases, in that order; junction bases with no gene match: 9. The CDR3 consists of 15 residues. CDR3 amino acids: CSVSPSGGLQETQYF. CDR3 coding DNA: TGCAGCGTATCTCCTAGCGGGGGTTTACAAGAGACCCAGTACTTC. The variable domain in full, with the rest retrieved from reference TRBV29-1 and TRBJ2-5, is SAVISQKPSRDICQRGTSLTIQCQVDSQVTMMFWYRQQPGQSLTLIATANQGSEATYESGFVIDKFPISRPNLTFSTLTVSNMSPEDSSIYLCSVSPSGGLQETQYFGPGTRLLVL.

This clonotype was observed a handful of times. V usage is TRBV5-4 and J usage is TRBJ2-2; 9 bases are shared with TRBD2. V lost 4 bases to trimming and J lost 0 bases; unmatched junction nucleotides: 7. This CDR3 spans 17 amino acids. Germline V lookup: CDR1 SGHNT, CDR2 YYREEE (reference sequence). The CDR3 here is CASSRSGLASNTGELFF. CDR3 DNA sequence: TGTGCCAGCAGCCGGTCGGGACTAGCTTCGAACACCGGGGAGCTGTTTTTT.

This clonotype was detected only a few times. This rearrangement joins TRBV6-5 to TRBJ2-3; no reliable D call. Germline CDR1 MNHEY, CDR2 SVGAGI. The CDR3 has 17 residues. Trimming took off 0 bases at V and 6 bases at J, with 19 bases between the two ends. The CDR3 is CASSYSRAAFPRDTQYF. As DNA, the CDR3 is TGTGCCAGCAGTTACTCGAGAGCAGCTTTCCCTCGGGATACGCAGTATTTT.

As DNA, the CDR3 is TGCAGTGCTTCCCAGGGGAGCAATCAGCCCCAGCATTTT. Amino acid sequence: CSASQGSNQPQHF. The chain has TRBV20-1 and TRBJ1-5, with D possibly being TRBD1 (6 bases). The ends were cut back, 5 bases at V and 1 base at J, with 9 bases in the middle. CDR3 length: 13 residues. CDR1 and CDR2 (germline): DFQATT, SNEGSKA (reference sequence).

This clonotype was detected a few times. The V call is TRBV30, the J call TRBJ2-1; D is perhaps TRBD2 (5 bases). The CDR3 extends over 13 amino acids. Germline V gene sequence: CDR1 GTSNPN, CDR2 SVGIG (reference sequence). Deletions cut 5 bases from V and 2 bases from J, with 10 bases between. DNA of the CDR3: TGTGCCTGGGGACTTACCCCCTACAATGAGCAGTTCTTC. Protein product: CAWGLTPYNEQFF.

The sample holds many counts of this clonotype. The V call is TRBV3-1, the J call TRBJ1-1, with D hard to call. This CDR3 is built from 14 residues. The ends were cut back, 0 bases at V and 6 bases at J, with 11 bases in the middle. Germline CDR1 and CDR2: LGHDT and YNNKEL (reference sequence). The CDR3 is CASSQEGGNSEAFF. The CDR3 nucleotides are TGTGCCAGCAGCCAAGAGGGCGGCAACTCTGAAGCTTTCTTT.

This clonotype was counted at least ten times. The gene calls are TRBV30 and TRBJ1-6; 9 bases line up with TRBD1. This CDR3 spans 14 amino acids. Germline CDR1 reads GTSNPN; CDR2 reads SVGIG (reference sequence). J was trimmed by 9 bases and V by 4 bases; bases with no gene match: 7. In nucleotides, the CDR3 is TGTGCCTGGATTAGGACAGGGGTCAGTTCACCCCTCCACTTT. Amino acids: CAWIRTGVSSPLHF.

This CDR3 reads CAISSRALPTNRRGTGELFF. The CDR3 DNA reads TGTGCCATCTCTTCTCGGGCGCTCCCAACGAATAGAAGGGGCACCGGGGAGCTGTTTTTT. V usage is TRBV10-3 and J usage is TRBJ2-2; D is perhaps TRBD1 (5 bases). Per germline, CDR1 ENHRY and CDR2 SYGVKD. The V and J ends lost 8 bases and 4 bases respectively, with 32 bases between them. CDR3 length: 20 amino acids.

The chain is built from TRBV30 and TRBJ1-1; possibly TRBD1 for D (6 bases). Germline CDR1 reads GTSNPN; CDR2 reads SVGIG (reference sequence). The V gene lost 6 bases and the J gene lost 2 bases, with 16 bases spanning the gap. The CDR3 spans 14 residues. Here the CDR3 reads CACRLTGRNTEAFF. The DNA for the CDR3 is TGTGCCTGCCGGCTTACAGGGCGTAACACTGAAGCTTTCTTT.

Here the CDR3 DNA reads TGTGCCAGCAGTTTTGACTGGCAAAGCACAGATACGCAGTATTTT. Translated, it gives CASSFDWQSTDTQYF. The chain joins TRBV28 to TRBJ2-3; D unresolved. The ends were cut back, 3 bases at V and 0 bases at J, with 10 bases in the middle. The V gene's germline CDR1 is MDHEN and CDR2 SYDVKM. The CDR3 has 15 residues. Looking up the rest from reference TRBV28 and TRBJ2-3 gives the full variable domain: DVKVTQSSRYLVKRTGEKVFLECVQDMDHENMFWYRQDPGLGLRLIYFSYDVKMKEKGDIPEGYSVSREKKERFSLILESASTNQTSMYLCASSFDWQSTDTQYFGPGTRLTVL.

This chain joins TRBV11-3 and TRBJ2-1; D is tentatively TRBD1 or TRBD2 (5 bases each). Per the germline V gene, CDR1 is SGHNT and CDR2 is YENEEA. V was cut by 1 base and J by 1 base, with 8 bases left in between. The CDR3 has 15 residues. The CDR3 nucleotides are TGTGCCAGCAGCTTAGCGGGGCAGTCCTACAATGAGCAGTTCTTC. This codes for CASSLAGQSYNEQFF.

The table lists this clonotype with many counts. The rearrangement uses TRBV29-1 and TRBJ1-1, with a weak D call TRBD1 (6 bases). The germline V and J ends were trimmed by 7 bases and 11 bases, with 17 bases remaining between them. CDR1 is SQVTM, CDR2 ANQGSEA, per germline. The CDR3 totals 11 residues. The CDR3 loop is CSAGARGEAFF. CDR3 in DNA: TGCAGCGCTGGGGCCAGGGGTGAGGCTTTCTTT.

This clonotype was recorded a few times. Written as DNA, the CDR3 is TGTGCCAGCAGTTTAAGTGGCAGACCTAAAGAGACCCAGTACTTC. It yields the protein CASSLSGRPKETQYF. This sequence joins TRBV12-3 or TRBV12-4 and TRBJ2-5; D is uncertain. This CDR3 is 15 amino acids long. Trimming left V 2 bases short and J 3 bases short, with 13 bases between.

This chain uses TRBV4-3 with TRBJ2-1; TRBD2 aligns across 8 bases. Per germline, CDR1 LGHNA and CDR2 YSLEER. There are 16 residues in the CDR3. V dropped 0 bases and J dropped 8; count of bases not matched to a gene: 9. The CDR3 nucleotides read TGCGCCAGCAGCCAAGATCGGGGTAGCGGGATCTATGAGCAGTTCTTC. It codes for CASSQDRGSGIYEQFF.

The gene calls are TRBV5-1 and TRBJ1-1, with TRBD1 matching over 9 bases. Germline CDR1 SGHRS, CDR2 YFSETQ. V was clipped by 0 bases and J by 5 bases; unmatched bases: 8. The CDR3 spans 16 residues. This CDR3 is CASSLDPGTGRTEAFF. The CDR3 DNA follows: TGCGCCAGCAGCTTGGACCCCGGGACAGGGCGGACTGAAGCTTTCTTT.

The V call is TRBV18, the J call TRBJ1-2; TRBD1 aligns across 9 bases. Per germline, CDR1 KGHSH and CDR2 LQKENI. The length of the CDR3 is 16 residues. V lost 5 bases and J lost 0; bases outside the gene matches: 7. CDR3 nucleotide sequence: TGTGCCAGCTCAGCCGGGACAGGGCCATCTAACTATGGCTACACCTTC. The encoded protein is CASSAGTGPSNYGYTF.

This clonotype has just a few counts. This chain uses TRBV19 with TRBJ1-2, with a possible D match to TRBD1 (5 bases). Trimming took 3 bases from V and 4 from J, leaving 12 bases between them. This CDR3 has 14 residues. Per germline, CDR1 LNHDA and CDR2 SQIVND (reference sequence). The CDR3 protein is CASSIQGVTYGYTF. CDR3 bases: TGTGCCAGTAGTATTCAAGGGGTTACCTATGGCTACACCTTC.

This clonotype was observed a handful of times. The genes are TRBV4-3 and TRBJ2-1; 8 nucleotides align to TRBD2. The CDR3 is 17 residues long. J gave up 9 bases and V 4 bases, and 17 bases lay outside the gene matches. CDR1 and CDR2 from the germline V gene are LGHNA and YSLEER. Here the CDR3 reads CASSLTLGSGRASEQFF. The CDR3 DNA sequence: TGCGCCAGCAGCCTTACATTAGGGTCCGGGAGGGCCTCTGAGCAGTTCTTC.

The chain has TRBV6-1 and TRBJ2-1; 7 bases map to TRBD1. The CDR3 has 15 residues. Germline CDR1 reads MNHNS; CDR2 reads SASEGT. V dropped 9 bases and J dropped 0; count of bases not matched to a gene: 8. This CDR3 is CASNWDSDSYNEQFF. CDR3 nucleotides: TGTGCCAGTAACTGGGACAGCGACTCCTACAATGAGCAGTTCTTC.

The genes are TRBV20-1 and TRBJ1-5; weak D call: TRBD1 (6 bases). The CDR3 is made up of 15 amino acids. From germline, CDR1 is DFQATT and CDR2 SNEGSKA (reference sequence). Trimming removed 2 bases from V and 6 bases from J, with 17 bases in between. The CDR3 here is CSARSPGTRFQPQHF. For the CDR3, the DNA is TGCAGTGCTAGATCCCCCGGGACACGTTTTCAGCCCCAGCATTTT.

This clonotype has more than one count but fewer than ten. The CDR3 region is CASSQDFSSSYNEQFF. In DNA, the CDR3 is TGCGCCAGCAGCCAAGATTTTTCAAGCTCCTACAATGAGCAGTTCTTC. The J gene is TRBJ2-1, the V gene TRBV4-1, with D hard to call. Trimming removed 0 bases from V and 0 bases from J, with 9 bases in between. CDR1 is MGHRA and CDR2 is YSYEKL in the germline V gene. The CDR3 has 16 amino acids.